The clone carrying this T cell receptor beta chain showed up many times. A read error may account for a junction end that differs from germline. This entry comes from a study of T-cell reconstitution after alpha-beta-depleted transplantation in children. Preparing the TCRbeta library involved the use of unique molecular identifiers. TCRdb analysed the PCR reads with MiXCR anew, one entry per CDR3 protein. The table lists roughly 500,000 distinct CDR3 sequences, 15% to 20% of them singletons. Germline CDR1 and CDR2: SGHRS and YFSETQ. There are 16 residues in the CDR3. The sequence derives from a human donor who donated a stem cell graft to a child with acute lymphoblastic leukemia. V and J are TRBV5-1 and TRBJ2-1, with D perhaps given as TRBD1 or TRBD2 (5 bases each). Material: PBMCs from the stem cell graft donor, obtained from the stem cell graft. This CDR3 is CASSLVAGSSYNEQFF. The CDR3 DNA reads as TGTGCCAGCAGCTTAGTGGCAGGGAGCTCCTACAATGAGCAGTTCTTC.